A single T cell receptor beta chain is shown here with its context. Its matching antigen is unknown. The junction and the germline gene differ at one end; a read error may be behind it. The sample comes from a study of vaccination effects on CD4 cells after COVID-19. The CDR3 sequence is 13 residues long. Sequencing used immunoSEQ multiplex PCR; TCRdb keeps in-frame clones, though not all of them. This table holds about 73,000 clones, 73% found once. Isolation of CD4+ T cells took place after approximately 10 days of culture. Participants received two doses of either the BNT162b2 or mRNA-1273 vaccine. The J gene is TRBJ1-5, the V gene TRBV12-3 or TRBV12-4; perhaps TRBD1 as D (6 bases). The sample consisted of CD4+ T cells from PBMCs cultured without peptide, taken after COVID-19 vaccination. The source is a human donor who received a COVID-19 vaccine. The CDR3 bases are TGTACCAGCAACGGGGGCCCGGAGCAGCCCCAGCATTTT. It specifies CTSNGGPEQPQHF.